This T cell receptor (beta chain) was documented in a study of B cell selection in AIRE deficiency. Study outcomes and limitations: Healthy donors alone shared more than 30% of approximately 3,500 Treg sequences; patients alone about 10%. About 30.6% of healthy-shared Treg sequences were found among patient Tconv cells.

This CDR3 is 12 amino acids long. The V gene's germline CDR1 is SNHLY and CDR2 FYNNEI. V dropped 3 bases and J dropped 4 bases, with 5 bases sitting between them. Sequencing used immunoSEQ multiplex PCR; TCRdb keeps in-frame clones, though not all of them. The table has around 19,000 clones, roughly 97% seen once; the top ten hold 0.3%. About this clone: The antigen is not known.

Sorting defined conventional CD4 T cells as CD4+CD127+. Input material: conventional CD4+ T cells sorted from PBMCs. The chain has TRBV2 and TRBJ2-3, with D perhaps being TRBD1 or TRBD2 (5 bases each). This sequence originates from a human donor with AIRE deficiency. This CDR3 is CASSEGADTQYF. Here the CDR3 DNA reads TGTGCCAGCAGTGAGGGGGCAGATACGCAGTATTTT.